This is a list of T cell receptor beta chains from one sample in a study of cytomegalovirus exposure and HLA in healthy donors. Sequenced by immunoSEQ multiplex PCR; TCRdb stores in-frame clones only, minus some. The sample lists 110,000 or so clones, 75% to 80% occurring once. Sample: PBMCs. The receptors shown here come from a woman between 40 and 55 years old in good health and CMV-seropositive. Both conserved end residues are part of each CDR3. A D gene is named only where the DNA matches it firmly. Clone sizes are given selectively: once, few, many, or a class where the clone is expanded.

cdr3_aa cdr3_nt clone_size j_call v_call d_call
CASSELAVNTGELFF TGTGCCAGCAGCGAACTAGCGGTGAACACCGGGGAGCTGTTTTTT - TRBJ2-2 TRBV7-2 TRBD2
CASRGTGTNYGYTF TGTGCCAGCAGGGGGACAGGAACTAACTATGGCTACACCTTC - TRBJ1-2 TRBV2 TRBD1
CASSITSGSHYEQYF TGTGCCAGCAGTATTACTTCAGGGTCCCACTACGAGCAGTACTTC - TRBJ2-7 TRBV6-5 -
CASSLLRVPHEQYF TGTGCCAGCAGCTTACTCCGAGTGCCCCACGAGCAGTACTTC few TRBJ2-7 TRBV5-4 -
CASSPRQGRRQPQHF TGCGCCAGCAGCCCCCGGCAGGGGAGACGGCAGCCCCAGCATTTT - TRBJ1-5 TRBV4-1 -
CASSLAGSDTDTQYF TGCGCCAGCAGCTTGGCCGGTAGCGACACAGATACGCAGTATTTT once TRBJ2-3 TRBV5-1 -
CATRGQGESPLHF TGTGCCACCCGAGGGCAGGGGGAATCACCCCTCCACTTT - TRBJ1-6 TRBV7-9 TRBD1
CASSLGLAGGQETQYF TGCGCCAGCAGCTTGGGTTTAGCGGGGGGGCAAGAGACCCAGTACTTC - TRBJ2-5 TRBV5-1 TRBD2
CASSPSATGSGEKLFF TGTGCCAGCTCACCAAGCGCAACAGGGTCGGGTGAAAAACTGTTTTTT few TRBJ1-4 TRBV18 -
CATSRDLGQGYEQYF TGTGCCACCAGCAGAGATCTGGGACAGGGCTACGAGCAGTACTTC - TRBJ2-7 TRBV15 TRBD1
CASRATANSPLHF TGTGCCAGCAGGGCGACAGCTAATTCACCCCTCCACTTT - TRBJ1-6 TRBV6-1 -
CASSRRQGVSEAFF TGTGCCAGCAGCCGAAGACAGGGGGTGAGTGAAGCTTTCTTT - TRBJ1-1 TRBV5-8 TRBD1